These 20 T cell receptor beta chains originate from one sample sequenced in a study of identifying expanded T cells in peripheral blood. Generated by immunoSEQ multiplex PCR, the TCRdb table keeps only in-frame clones and is missing some. The sample lists some 99,000 clones, 88% occurring once. Sequenced material: blood. These receptors were collected from a person aged 18 to 70 in good health.

The J gene is TRBJ1-5, the V gene TRBV7-9, with a weak D call TRBD1 (6 bases). Trimming left V 5 bases short and J 1 base short, with 12 bases between. CDR1 and CDR2 from the germline V gene are SEHNR and FQNEAQ (reference sequence). The CDR3 has 15 amino acids. The chain's CDR3 is CASSPTGLSNQPQHF. For the CDR3, the DNA is TGTGCCAGCAGCCCGACAGGTTTGAGCAATCAGCCCCAGCATTTT. The full variable domain, in which reference TRBV7-9 and TRBJ1-5 provide the parts outside the CDR3, is DTGVSQNPRHKITKRGQNVTFRCDPISEHNRLYWYRQTLGQGPEFLTYFQNEAQLEKSRLLSDRFSAERPKGSFSTLEIQRTEQGDSAMYLCASSPTGLSNQPQHFGDGTRLSIL.

The count of this clone is one. The chain recombines TRBV18 with TRBJ2-1, with 11 bases fitting TRBD2. V lost 5 bases to trimming and J lost 4 bases; unmatched junction nucleotides: 4. The CDR3 runs to 15 residues. Germline CDR1 and CDR2: KGHSH and LQKENI. This CDR3 reads CASSVTSGVYNEQFF. The CDR3, as DNA: TGTGCCAGCTCAGTGACTAGCGGGGTTTACAATGAGCAGTTCTTC.

The rearrangement links TRBV7-2 to TRBJ1-1; perhaps TRBD1 as D (5 bases). CDR1 SGHTA and CDR2 FQGNSA come from the germline V gene. V lost 2 bases and J lost 2, with 12 bases in between. The CDR3 sequence is 15 residues long. The CDR3 DNA is TGTGCCAGCAGCTTATTGGGCAGGGCCAACACTGAAGCTTTCTTT. This translates into CASSLLGRANTEAFF.

V gene TRBV1 combines with J gene TRBJ2-7. TRBV1 represents a pseudogene. The CDR3 has 15 amino acids. The CDR3 sequence: CTSSLTRAPVYEQYF. CDR3 coding DNA: TGCACCAGCAGCCTGACCCGGGCACCCGTCTACGAGCAGTACTTC.

This chain links TRBV29-1 with TRBJ1-1; tentative D call: TRBD1 (5 bases). V dropped 5 bases and J dropped 6 bases, with 16 bases sitting between them. The CDR3 is 13 amino acids. Germline loops: CDR1 SQVTM, CDR2 ANQGSEA. Here the CDR3 DNA reads TGCAGCGTTAACGGGGCGGGTGATTCTGAAGCTTTCTTT. This gives the protein CSVNGAGDSEAFF.

The V gene is TRBV10-3, the J gene TRBJ2-3; D may be TRBD1 (5 bases). This CDR3 is 13 amino acids long. Trimming removed 8 bases at V and 6 bases at J, with 15 bases between. Germline values: CDR1 ENHRY, CDR2 SYGVKD. CDR3 region: CAIGQENRDTQYF. The DNA for the CDR3 is TGTGCCATCGGACAAGAAAACAGGGATACGCAGTATTTT.

The chain is built from TRBV25-1 and TRBJ2-1; 10 bases fit TRBD2. With V trimmed by 0 bases and J by 8 bases, 10 bases remained unmatched. CDR1 is MGHDK, CDR2 SYGVNS, per germline. The CDR3 totals 17 residues. The CDR3 region is CASSEYPSGSLEDEQFF. The CDR3 nucleotides read TGTGCCAGCAGTGAATATCCTAGCGGGAGCTTAGAAGATGAGCAGTTCTTC. Based on the CDR3 plus reference TRBV25-1 and TRBJ2-1, the full variable domain is EADIYQTPRYLVIGTGKKITLECSQTMGHDKMYWYQQDPGMELHLIHYSYGVNSTEKGDLSSESTVSRIRTEHFPLTLESARPSHTSQYLCASSEYPSGSLEDEQFFGPGTRLTVL.

The CDR3 region is CASSLGTGLETQYF. Here the CDR3 DNA reads TGTGCCAGCAGCTTAGGGACAGGGCTTGAGACCCAGTACTTC. The genes are TRBV7-7 and TRBJ2-5; 8 bases map to TRBD1. CDR3 length: 14 amino acids. The germline CDR1 and CDR2 sequences are SSHAT and FNYEAQ (reference sequence). The trim removed 1 base at V and 5 bases at J, leaving 3 bases unmatched.

V is TRBV6-5 and J is TRBJ1-4; TRBD1 matches 7 bases. The CDR3 is 14 residues long. Germline loops: CDR1 MNHEY, CDR2 SVGAGI. The V segment lost 5 bases and the J segment 3 bases; nucleotides outside the gene matches: 3. CDR3 loop: CASSRGQSNEKLFF. Here the CDR3 DNA reads TGTGCCAGCAGTCGGGGACAGTCTAATGAAAAACTGTTTTTT.

The rearrangement links TRBV7-3 to TRBJ2-5, with D possibly matching TRBD2 (7 bases). V gave up 5 bases and J gave up 3 bases, with 19 bases separating them. The CDR3 contains 16 residues. Germline V gives CDR1 SGHTA, CDR2 FQGTGA. The CDR3 loop reads CASSQLGAGAEETQYF. The DNA for the CDR3 is TGTGCCAGCAGCCAACTGGGGGCGGGGGCGGAAGAGACCCAGTACTTC.

The chain has TRBV15 and TRBJ2-7, with D hard to call. CDR3 length: 13 residues. The V and J ends lost 9 bases and 4 bases respectively, with 16 bases between them. In germline, CDR1 is LNHNV, CDR2 YYDKDF (reference sequence). The CDR3 DNA reads as TGTGCCACGAGCCCCCTTCCGGAGTACGAGCAGTACTTC. Amino acids: CATSPLPEYEQYF.

The chain uses TRBV5-4 and TRBJ2-3; 14 bases map to TRBD2. The V gene end was trimmed by 0 bases and the J gene end by 4 bases; junction bases not matched to a gene: 4. The germline V gene has CDR1 SGHNT and CDR2 YYREEE (reference sequence). The CDR3 is made up of 17 amino acids. DNA of the CDR3: TGTGCCAGCAGCTTGGGACTAGCGGGGGGGCAAGCAGATACGCAGTATTTT. Translating gives CASSLGLAGGQADTQYF. Looking up the rest from reference TRBV5-4 and TRBJ2-3 gives the full variable domain: ETGVTQSPTHLIKTRGQQVTLRCSSQSGHNTVSWYQQALGQGPQFIFQYYREEENGRGNFPPRFSGLQFPNYSSELNVNALELDDSALYLCASSLGLAGGQADTQYFGPGTRLTVL.

This chain uses TRBV4-1 with TRBJ1-1; tentative D call: TRBD1 (5 bases). V lost 3 bases to trimming and J lost 3 bases, with 8 bases between them. CDR1 and CDR2 from the germline V gene are MGHRA and YSYEKL. This CDR3 has 13 amino acids. CDR3: CASSQGRDTEAFF. CDR3 in DNA: TGCGCCAGCAGCCAGGGGCGGGACACTGAAGCTTTCTTT.

On this clone: The junction departs from germline at one end; a sequencing error may be responsible. The chain uses TRBV20-1 and TRBJ2-5; D remains ambiguous. Per germline, CDR1 DFQATT and CDR2 SNEGSKA (reference sequence). The CDR3 is made up of 9 amino acids. The CDR3 loop is CSLRETQYF. The CDR3 bases are TGTTCGTTACGAGAGACCCAGTACTTC.

V usage is TRBV9 and J usage is TRBJ2-2; D call uncertain. This CDR3 has 14 amino acids. V lost 3 bases, J lost 4 bases, and 10 bases lay in between. Germline-derived CDR1 and CDR2 are SGDLS and YYNGEE. CDR3 nucleotides: TGTGCCAGCAGCGCCGCGCGTTCCACCGGGGAGCTGTTTTTT. Its translation is CASSAARSTGELFF.

The chain joins TRBV9 to TRBJ2-2; either TRBD1 or TRBD2 may fit D (5 bases each). This CDR3 has 17 amino acids. Germline V gene lookup returns CDR1 SGDLS and CDR2 YYNGEE. V lost 4 bases to trimming and J lost 5 bases, with 21 bases between them. CDR3 sequence (DNA): TGTGCCAGCAGCCCAGCATTATGGGGGTCGACGACCGGGGAGCTGTTTTTT. Encoded protein: CASSPALWGSTTGELFF.

The chain has TRBV23-1 and TRBJ2-1; a weak D match, TRBD2 (5 bases). TRBV23-1 is known as an ORF, though its function is uncertain. CDR3 length: 14 amino acids. V was shortened by 4 bases and J by 2 bases, with 9 bases between the two germline ends. The CDR3 loop reads CASSPAETYNEQFF. In DNA, the CDR3 is TGCGCCAGCAGTCCAGCGGAAACCTACAATGAGCAGTTCTTC.

The chain employs TRBV4-1 and TRBJ1-4, with TRBD1 matching 7 bases. V lost 4 bases and J lost 4; bases outside the gene matches: 6. This CDR3 comprises 15 residues. CDR1 and CDR2 (germline): MGHRA, YSYEKL. CDR3 amino acids: CASSLLQGNNEKLFF. In DNA form, the CDR3 reads TGCGCCAGCAGCCTTCTACAGGGGAATAATGAAAAACTGTTTTTT.

The CDR3 loop reads CASSPPTVVSLGEQFF. The DNA of the CDR3 is TGTGCCAGCAGCCCCCCTACGGTAGTAAGCCTAGGCGAGCAGTTCTTC. V usage is TRBV4-2 and J usage is TRBJ2-1; no clear D gene. The CDR3 consists of 16 residues. With 4 bases removed from V and 10 bases from J, the gap between germline ends came to 23 bases. Germline values: CDR1 LGHNA, CDR2 YNFKEQ.

This sequence joins TRBV5-1 and TRBJ1-4; 12 nucleotides line up with TRBD1. J lost 7 bases, V lost 2 bases, and 9 bases had no gene match. Germline values: CDR1 SGHRS, CDR2 YFSETQ. This CDR3 is built from 17 residues. The CDR3, as DNA: TGCGCCAGCAGCTTCGCCGGGACAGGGGGCTCCAGTGAAAAACTGTTTTTT. Its protein is CASSFAGTGGSSEKLFF. Variable domain in full (rest from reference TRBV5-1 and TRBJ1-4): KAGVTQTPRYLIKTRGQQVTLSCSPISGHRSVSWYQQTPGQGLQFLFEYFSETQRNKGNFPGRFSGRQFSNSRSEMNVSTLELGDSALYLCASSFAGTGGSSEKLFFGSGTQLSVL.